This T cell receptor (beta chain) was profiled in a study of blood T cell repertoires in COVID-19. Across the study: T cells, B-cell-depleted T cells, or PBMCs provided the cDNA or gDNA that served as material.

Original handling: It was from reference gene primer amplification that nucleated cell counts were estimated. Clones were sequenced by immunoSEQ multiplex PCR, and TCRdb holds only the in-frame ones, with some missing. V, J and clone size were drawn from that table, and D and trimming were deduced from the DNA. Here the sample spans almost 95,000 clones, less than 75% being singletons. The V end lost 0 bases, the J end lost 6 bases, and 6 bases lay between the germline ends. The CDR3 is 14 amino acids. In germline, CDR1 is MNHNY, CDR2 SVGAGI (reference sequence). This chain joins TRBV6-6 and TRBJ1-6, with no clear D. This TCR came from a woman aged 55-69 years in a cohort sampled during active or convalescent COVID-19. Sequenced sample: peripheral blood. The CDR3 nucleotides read TGTGCCAGCAGTTACTCGAACGGTAATTCACCCCTCCACTTT. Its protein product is CASSYSNGNSPLHF.